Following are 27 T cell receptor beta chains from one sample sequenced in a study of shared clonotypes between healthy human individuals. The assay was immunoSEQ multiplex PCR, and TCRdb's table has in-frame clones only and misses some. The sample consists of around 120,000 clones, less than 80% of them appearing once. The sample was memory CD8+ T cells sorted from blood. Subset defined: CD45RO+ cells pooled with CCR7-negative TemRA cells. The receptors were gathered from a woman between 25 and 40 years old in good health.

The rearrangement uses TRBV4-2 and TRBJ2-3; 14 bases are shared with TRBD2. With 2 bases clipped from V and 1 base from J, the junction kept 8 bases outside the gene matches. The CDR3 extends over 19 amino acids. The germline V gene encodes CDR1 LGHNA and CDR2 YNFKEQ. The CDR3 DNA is TGTGCCAGCAGCCAAAGACTAGCGGGAGGGTCCCATGGCACAGATACGCAGTATTTT. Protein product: CASSQRLAGGSHGTDTQYF.

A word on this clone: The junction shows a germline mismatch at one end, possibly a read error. The CDR3 region has the DNA TGTGCCAGCAGCTCGGCTAGCGGGGGGTCCTCCGAGCAGTACTTC. This gives the protein CASSSASGGSSEQYF. The chain links TRBV5-4 to TRBJ2-7; TRBD2 matches at 11 bases. Germline CDR1 SGHNT, CDR2 YYREEE (reference sequence). The CDR3 runs 15 residues.

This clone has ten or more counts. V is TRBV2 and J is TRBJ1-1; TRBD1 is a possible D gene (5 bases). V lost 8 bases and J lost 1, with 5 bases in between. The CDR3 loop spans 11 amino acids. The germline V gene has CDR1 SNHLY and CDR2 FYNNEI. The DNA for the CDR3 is TGTGCCAGCGGACAGAACACTGAAGCTTTCTTT. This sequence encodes CASGQNTEAFF.

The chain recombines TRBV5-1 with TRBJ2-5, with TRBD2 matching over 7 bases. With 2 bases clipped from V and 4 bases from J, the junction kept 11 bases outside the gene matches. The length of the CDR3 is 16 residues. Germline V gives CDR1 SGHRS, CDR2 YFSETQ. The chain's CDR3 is CASSLDAGGNRETQYF. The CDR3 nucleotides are TGCGCCAGCAGCTTAGATGCCGGGGGGAATAGAGAGACCCAGTACTTC. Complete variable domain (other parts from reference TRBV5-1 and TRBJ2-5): KAGVTQTPRYLIKTRGQQVTLSCSPISGHRSVSWYQQTPGQGLQFLFEYFSETQRNKGNFPGRFSGRQFSNSRSEMNVSTLELGDSALYLCASSLDAGGNRETQYFGPGTRLLVL.

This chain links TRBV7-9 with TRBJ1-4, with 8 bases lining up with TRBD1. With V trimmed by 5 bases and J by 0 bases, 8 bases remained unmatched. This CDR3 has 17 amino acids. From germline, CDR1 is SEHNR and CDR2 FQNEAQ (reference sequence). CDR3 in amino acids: CASSERKQGATNEKLFF. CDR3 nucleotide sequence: TGTGCCAGCAGCGAACGAAAACAGGGGGCAACTAATGAAAAACTGTTTTTT.

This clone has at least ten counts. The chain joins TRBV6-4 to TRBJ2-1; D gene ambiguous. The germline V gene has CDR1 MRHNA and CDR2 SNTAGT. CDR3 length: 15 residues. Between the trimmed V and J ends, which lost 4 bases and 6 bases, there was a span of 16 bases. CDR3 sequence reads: CASSVGEQTFNEQFF. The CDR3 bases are TGTGCCAGCAGTGTTGGGGAACAGACTTTCAATGAGCAGTTCTTC.

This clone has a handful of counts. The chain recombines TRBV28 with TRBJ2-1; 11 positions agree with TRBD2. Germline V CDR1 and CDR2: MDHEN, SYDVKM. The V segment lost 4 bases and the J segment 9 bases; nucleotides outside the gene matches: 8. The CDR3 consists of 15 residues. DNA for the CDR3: TGTGCCAGCAGTTATCGGACTAGCGGGTTGAGTGAGCAGTTCTTC. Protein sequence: CASSYRTSGLSEQFF.

DNA of the CDR3: TGTGCCAGCACCGGGACAGGGATATGGGAGACCCAGTACTTC. Encoded protein: CASTGTGIWETQYF. The chain recombines TRBV28 with TRBJ2-5; 9 nucleotides agree with TRBD1. CDR3 length equals 14 residues. With 7 bases clipped from V and 5 bases from J, the junction kept 8 bases outside the gene matches. CDR1 MDHEN and CDR2 SYDVKM come from the germline V gene.

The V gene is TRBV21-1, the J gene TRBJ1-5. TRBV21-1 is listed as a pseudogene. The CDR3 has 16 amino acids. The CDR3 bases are TGTGCCAGCAGCAATTATATCGAAGGTGATTGCCGGCCCCAGCATTTT. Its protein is CASSNYIEGDCRPQHF.

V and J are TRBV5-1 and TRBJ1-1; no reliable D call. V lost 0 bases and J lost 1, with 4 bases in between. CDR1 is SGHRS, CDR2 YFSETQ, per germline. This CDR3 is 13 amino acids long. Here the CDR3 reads CASSLERNTEAFF. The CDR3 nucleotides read TGCGCCAGCAGCTTGGAAAGGAACACTGAAGCTTTCTTT.

CDR3 sequence: CASSEPRDSYEQYF. CDR3 coding DNA: TGTGCCAGCAGTGAACCAAGGGACTCCTACGAGCAGTACTTC. The chain employs TRBV28 and TRBJ2-7; D not resolved. CDR3 length equals 14 residues. The ends were cut back, 5 bases at V and 0 bases at J, with 11 bases in the middle. CDR1 and CDR2 from the germline V gene are MDHEN and SYDVKM.

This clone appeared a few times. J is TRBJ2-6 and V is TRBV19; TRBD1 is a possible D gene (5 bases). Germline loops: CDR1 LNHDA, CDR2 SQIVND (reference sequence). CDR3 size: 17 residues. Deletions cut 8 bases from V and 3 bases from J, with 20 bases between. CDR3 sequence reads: CASRFGARWSGANVLTF. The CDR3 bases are TGTGCCAGTCGGTTTGGGGCCCGGTGGAGTGGGGCCAACGTCCTGACTTTC.

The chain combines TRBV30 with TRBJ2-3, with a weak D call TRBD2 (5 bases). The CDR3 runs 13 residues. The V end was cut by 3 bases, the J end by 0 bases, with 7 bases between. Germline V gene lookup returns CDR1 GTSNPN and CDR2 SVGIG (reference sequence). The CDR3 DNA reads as TGTGCCTGGAGCGGCGGGAGCACAGATACGCAGTATTTT. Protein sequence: CAWSGGSTDTQYF.

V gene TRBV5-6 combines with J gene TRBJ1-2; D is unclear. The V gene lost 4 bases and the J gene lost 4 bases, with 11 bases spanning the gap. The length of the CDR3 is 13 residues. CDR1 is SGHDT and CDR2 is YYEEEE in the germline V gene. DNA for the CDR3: TGTGCCAGCAGCCAGGACGAAAGCTATGGCTACACCTTC. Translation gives CASSQDESYGYTF.

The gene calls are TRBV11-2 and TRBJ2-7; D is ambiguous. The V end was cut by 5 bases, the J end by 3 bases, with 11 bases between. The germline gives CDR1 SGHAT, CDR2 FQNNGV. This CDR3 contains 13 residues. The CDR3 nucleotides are TGTGCCAGCAGCGACGCGAACCGCTACGAGCAGTACTTC. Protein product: CASSDANRYEQYF.

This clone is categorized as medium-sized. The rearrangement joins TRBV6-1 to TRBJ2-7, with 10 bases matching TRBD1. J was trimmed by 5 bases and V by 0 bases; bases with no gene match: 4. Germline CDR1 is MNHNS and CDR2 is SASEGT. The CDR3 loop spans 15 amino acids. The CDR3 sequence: CASSEAGTGAHEQYF. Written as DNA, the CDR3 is TGTGCCAGCAGTGAAGCGGGGACAGGGGCCCACGAGCAGTACTTC.

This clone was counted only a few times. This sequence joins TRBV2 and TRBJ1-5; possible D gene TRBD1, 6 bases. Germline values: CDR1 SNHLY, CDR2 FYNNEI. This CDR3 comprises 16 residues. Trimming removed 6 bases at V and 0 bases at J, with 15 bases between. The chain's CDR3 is CASRRAGDHSNQPQHF. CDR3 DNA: TGTGCCAGCAGGCGGGCAGGGGACCATAGCAATCAGCCCCAGCATTTT.

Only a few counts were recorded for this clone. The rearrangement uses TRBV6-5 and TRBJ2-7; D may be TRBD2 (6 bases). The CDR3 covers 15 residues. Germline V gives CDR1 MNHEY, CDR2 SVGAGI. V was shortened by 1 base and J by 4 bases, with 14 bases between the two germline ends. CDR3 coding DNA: TGTGCCAGCAGTTACTTGGGGGGAGAGGCTTACGAGCAGTACTTC. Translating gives CASSYLGGEAYEQYF.

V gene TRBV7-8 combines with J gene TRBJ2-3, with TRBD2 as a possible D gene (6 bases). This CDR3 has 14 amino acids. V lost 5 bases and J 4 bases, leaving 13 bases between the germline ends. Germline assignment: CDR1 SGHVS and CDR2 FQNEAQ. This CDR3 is CASSHAGTPDTQYF. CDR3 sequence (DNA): TGTGCCAGCAGCCACGCCGGGACTCCAGATACGCAGTATTTT.

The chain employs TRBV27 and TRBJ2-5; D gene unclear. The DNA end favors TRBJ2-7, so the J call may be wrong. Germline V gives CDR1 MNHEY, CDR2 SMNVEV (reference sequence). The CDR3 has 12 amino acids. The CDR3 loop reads CASRAGPIEQYF. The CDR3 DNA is TGTGCCAGCAGGGCCGGACCGATCGAGCAGTACTTC.

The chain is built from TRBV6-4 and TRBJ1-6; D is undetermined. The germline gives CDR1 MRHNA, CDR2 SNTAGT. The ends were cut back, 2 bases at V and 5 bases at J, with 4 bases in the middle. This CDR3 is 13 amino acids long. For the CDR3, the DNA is TGTGCCAGCAGTGACAGGGATAATTCACCCCTCCACTTT. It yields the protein CASSDRDNSPLHF.

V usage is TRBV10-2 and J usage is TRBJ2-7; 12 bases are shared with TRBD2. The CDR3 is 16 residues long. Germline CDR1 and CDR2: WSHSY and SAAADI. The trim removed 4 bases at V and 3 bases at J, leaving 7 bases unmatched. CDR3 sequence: CASSAFLAGGDYEQYF. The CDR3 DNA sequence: TGCGCCAGCAGTGCATTTCTAGCGGGAGGGGACTACGAGCAGTACTTC.

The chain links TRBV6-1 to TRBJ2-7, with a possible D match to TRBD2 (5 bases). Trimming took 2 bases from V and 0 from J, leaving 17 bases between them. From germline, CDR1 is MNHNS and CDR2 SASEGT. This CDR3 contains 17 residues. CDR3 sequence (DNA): TGTGCCAGCAGTGAAATCGAGGGAGAACGACCCTCCTACGAGCAGTACTTC. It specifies CASSEIEGERPSYEQYF.

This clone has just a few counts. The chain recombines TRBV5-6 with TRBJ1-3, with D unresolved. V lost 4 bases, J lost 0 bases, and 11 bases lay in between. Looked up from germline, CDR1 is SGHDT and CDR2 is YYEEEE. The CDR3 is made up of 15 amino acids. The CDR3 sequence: CASSLDGSSGNTIYF. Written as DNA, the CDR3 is TGTGCCAGCAGCCTTGACGGGAGCTCTGGAAACACCATATATTTT. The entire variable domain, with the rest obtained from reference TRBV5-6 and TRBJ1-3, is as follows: DAGVTQSPTHLIKTRGQQVTLRCSPKSGHDTVSWYQQALGQGPQFIFQYYEEEERQRGNFPDRFSGHQFPNYSSELNVNALLLGDSALYLCASSLDGSSGNTIYFGEGSWLTVV.

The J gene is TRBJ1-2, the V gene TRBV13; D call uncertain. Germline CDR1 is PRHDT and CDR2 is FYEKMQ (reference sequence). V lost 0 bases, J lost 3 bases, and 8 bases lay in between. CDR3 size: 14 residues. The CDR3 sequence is CASSLGGFDYGYTF. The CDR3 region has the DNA TGTGCCAGCAGCTTAGGCGGTTTTGACTATGGCTACACCTTC.

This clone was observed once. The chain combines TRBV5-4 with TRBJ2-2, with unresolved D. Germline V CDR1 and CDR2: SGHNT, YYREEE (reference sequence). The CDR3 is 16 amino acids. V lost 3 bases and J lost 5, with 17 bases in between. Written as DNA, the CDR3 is TGTGCCAGCAGCTCACTATCAAGAGACATTACCGGGGAGCTGTTTTTT. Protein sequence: CASSSLSRDITGELFF.

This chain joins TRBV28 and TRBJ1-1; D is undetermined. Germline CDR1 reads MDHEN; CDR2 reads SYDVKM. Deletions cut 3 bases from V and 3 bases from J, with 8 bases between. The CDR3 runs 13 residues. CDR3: CASSFRRDTEAFF. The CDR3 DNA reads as TGTGCCAGCAGTTTTCGAAGGGACACTGAAGCTTTCTTT.